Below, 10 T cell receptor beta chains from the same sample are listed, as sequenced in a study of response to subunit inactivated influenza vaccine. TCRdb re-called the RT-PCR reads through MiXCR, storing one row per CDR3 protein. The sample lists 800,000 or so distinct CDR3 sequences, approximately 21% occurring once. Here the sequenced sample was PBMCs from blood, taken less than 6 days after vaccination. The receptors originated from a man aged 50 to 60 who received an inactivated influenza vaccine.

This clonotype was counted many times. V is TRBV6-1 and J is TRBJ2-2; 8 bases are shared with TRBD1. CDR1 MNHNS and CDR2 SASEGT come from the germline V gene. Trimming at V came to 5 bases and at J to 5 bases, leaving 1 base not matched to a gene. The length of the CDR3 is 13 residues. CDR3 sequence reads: CASSRDRTGELFF. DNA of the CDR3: TGTGCCAGCAGTCGGGACAGGACCGGGGAGCTGTTTTTT.

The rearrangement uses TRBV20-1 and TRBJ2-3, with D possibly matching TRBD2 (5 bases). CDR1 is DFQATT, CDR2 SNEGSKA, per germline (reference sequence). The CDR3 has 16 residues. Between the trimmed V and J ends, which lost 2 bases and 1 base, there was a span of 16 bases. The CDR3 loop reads CSARSDFFGRTDTQYF. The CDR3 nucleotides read TGCAGTGCTAGATCGGACTTTTTCGGGCGCACAGATACGCAGTATTTT.

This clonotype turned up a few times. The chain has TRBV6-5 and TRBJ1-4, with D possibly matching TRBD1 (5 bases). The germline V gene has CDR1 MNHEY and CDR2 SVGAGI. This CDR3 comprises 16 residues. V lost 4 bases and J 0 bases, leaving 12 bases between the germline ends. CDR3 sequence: CASSSMRGPTNEKLFF. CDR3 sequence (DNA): TGTGCCAGCAGTTCCATGCGGGGCCCAACTAATGAAAAACTGTTTTTT.

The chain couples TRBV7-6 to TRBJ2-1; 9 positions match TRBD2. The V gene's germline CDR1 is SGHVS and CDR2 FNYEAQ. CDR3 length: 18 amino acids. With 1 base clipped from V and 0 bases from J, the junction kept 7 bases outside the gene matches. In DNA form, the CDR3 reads TGTGCCAGCAGCTTAGTCCAGGCGGGAGGGCACTCCTACAATGAGCAGTTCTTC. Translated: CASSLVQAGGHSYNEQFF.

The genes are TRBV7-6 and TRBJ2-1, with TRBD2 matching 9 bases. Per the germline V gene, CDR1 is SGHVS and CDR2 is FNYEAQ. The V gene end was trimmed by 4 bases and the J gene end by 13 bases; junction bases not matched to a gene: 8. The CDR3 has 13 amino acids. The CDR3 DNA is TGTGCCAGCAGCTCGTCTAGCGGGATCTTACAGTTCTTC. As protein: CASSSSSGILQFF. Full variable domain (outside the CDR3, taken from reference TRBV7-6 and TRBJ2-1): GAGVSQSPRYKVTKRGQDVALRCDPISGHVSLYWYRQALGQGPEFLTYFNYEAQQDKSGLPNDRFSAERPEGSISTLTIQRTEQRDSAMYRCASSSSSGILQFFGPGTRLTVL.

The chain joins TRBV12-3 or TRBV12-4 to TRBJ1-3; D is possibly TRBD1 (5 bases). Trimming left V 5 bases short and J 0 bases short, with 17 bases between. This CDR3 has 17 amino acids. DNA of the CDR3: TGTGCCAGCAGTCGCGTCGACAGTGAACACTCTGGAAACACCATATATTTT. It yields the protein CASSRVDSEHSGNTIYF.

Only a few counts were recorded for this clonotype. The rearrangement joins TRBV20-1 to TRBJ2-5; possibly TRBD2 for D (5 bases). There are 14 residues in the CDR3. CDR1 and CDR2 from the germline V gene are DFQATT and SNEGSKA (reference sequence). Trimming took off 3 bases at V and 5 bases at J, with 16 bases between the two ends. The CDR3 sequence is CSASGDPRRETQYF. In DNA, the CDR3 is TGCAGTGCTAGTGGCGACCCCCGGAGGGAGACCCAGTACTTC.

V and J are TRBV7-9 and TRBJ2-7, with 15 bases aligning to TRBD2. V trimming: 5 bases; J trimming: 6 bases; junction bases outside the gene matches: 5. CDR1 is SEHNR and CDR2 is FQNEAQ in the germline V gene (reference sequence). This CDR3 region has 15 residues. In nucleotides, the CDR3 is TGTGCCAGCAGCGAAGGACTAGCGGGAGGGCTCGAGCAGTACTTC. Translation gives CASSEGLAGGLEQYF.

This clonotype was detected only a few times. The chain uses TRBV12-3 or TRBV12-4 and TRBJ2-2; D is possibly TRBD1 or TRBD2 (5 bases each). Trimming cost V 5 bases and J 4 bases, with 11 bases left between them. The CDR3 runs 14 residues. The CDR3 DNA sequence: TGTGCCAGCAGTCGAAGGGACGGCACCGGGGAGCTGTTTTTT. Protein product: CASSRRDGTGELFF.

In DNA form, the CDR3 reads TGCGCCAGCAGCAGGGGACTAGCGTGGAAAGAGACCCAGTACTTC. Translating it yields CASSRGLAWKETQYF. The chain uses TRBV5-1 and TRBJ2-5; the match to TRBD2 covers 10 bases. This CDR3 has 15 amino acids. Looked up from germline, CDR1 is SGHRS and CDR2 is YFSETQ. V lost 4 bases and J lost 3; bases outside the gene matches: 6.